Below, one TCR beta chain is given with its context. Its antigen is not identified. This sample stems from a study of CD8+ T cells in alopecia areata. Study observations and caveats: While patients received tofacitinib, many expanded lesional clones remained present in scalp and blood.

Sequencing relied on a cDNA template that was reverse transcribed from extracted RNA. Produced via immunoSEQ multiplex PCR; TCRdb's table is partial and in-frame only. Altogether hundreds of thousands of clones are present, approximately 72% being singletons, with the ten largest covering 0.95% to 1.5%. With V trimmed by 7 bases and J by 5 bases, 4 bases remained unmatched. The germline CDR1 and CDR2 sequences are SQVTM and ANQGSEA. The CDR3 loop spans 13 amino acids. Treatment reported: oral pan-JAK inhibitor, 5-10 mg twice daily. The clonotype was recovered from a human donor with alopecia areata. This specimen consisted of CD4+ T cells sorted from blood, obtained at approximately week 44, from a patient treated with tofacitinib. The V and J genes are TRBV29-1 and TRBJ2-1; 11 bases line up with TRBD2. CDR3 DNA: TGCAGCGCTATAGCGGGGGGGCACAATGAGCAGTTCTTC. The encoded protein is CSAIAGGHNEQFF.